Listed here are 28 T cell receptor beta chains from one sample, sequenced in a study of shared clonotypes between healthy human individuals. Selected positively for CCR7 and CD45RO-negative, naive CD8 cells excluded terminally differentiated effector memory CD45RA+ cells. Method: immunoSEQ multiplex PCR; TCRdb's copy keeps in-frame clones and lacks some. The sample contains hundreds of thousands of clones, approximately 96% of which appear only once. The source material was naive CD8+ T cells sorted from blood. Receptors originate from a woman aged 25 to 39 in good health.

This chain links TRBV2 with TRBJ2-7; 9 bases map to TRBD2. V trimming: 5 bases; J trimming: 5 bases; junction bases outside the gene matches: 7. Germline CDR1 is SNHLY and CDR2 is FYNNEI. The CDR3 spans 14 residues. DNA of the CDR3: TGTGCCAGCAGTCCGACTAGCGGTCGGGACGAGCAGTACTTC. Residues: CASSPTSGRDEQYF. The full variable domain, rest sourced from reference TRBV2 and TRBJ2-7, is EPEVTQTPSHQVTQMGQEVILRCVPISNHLYFYWYRQILGQKVEFLVSFYNNEISEKSEIFDDQFSVERPDGSNFTLKIRSTKLEDSAMYFCASSPTSGRDEQYFGPGTRLTVT.

CDR3 region: CAWSVPSGIYNEQFF. CDR3 in DNA: TGTGCCTGGAGTGTACCTAGCGGCATATACAATGAGCAGTTCTTC. The V call is TRBV30, the J call TRBJ2-1, with 7 bases that match TRBD2. V trimming: 0 bases; J trimming: 4 bases; junction bases outside the gene matches: 6. CDR3 length equals 15 residues. Germline loops: CDR1 GTSNPN, CDR2 SVGIG (reference sequence).

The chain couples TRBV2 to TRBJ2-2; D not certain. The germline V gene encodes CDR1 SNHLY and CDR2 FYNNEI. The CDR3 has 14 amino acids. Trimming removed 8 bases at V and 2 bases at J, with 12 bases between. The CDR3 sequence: CASGYTENTGELFF. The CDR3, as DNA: TGTGCCAGCGGTTATACAGAAAACACCGGGGAGCTGTTTTTT.

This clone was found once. CDR3 sequence: CASSPTLTYEQYF. For the CDR3, the DNA is TGTGCCAGCAGCCCGACCCTGACCTACGAGCAGTACTTC. The rearrangement joins TRBV6-5 to TRBJ2-7; the D is unclear. The germline gives CDR1 MNHEY, CDR2 SVGAGI. The CDR3 has 13 amino acids. Trimming took 6 bases from V and 2 from J, leaving 11 bases between them.

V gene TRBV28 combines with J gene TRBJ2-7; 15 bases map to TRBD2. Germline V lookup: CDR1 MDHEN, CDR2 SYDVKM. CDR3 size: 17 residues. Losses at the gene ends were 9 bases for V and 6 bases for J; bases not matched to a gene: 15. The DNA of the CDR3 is TGTGCCAGAGTTCTGGGACTAGCGGGAGGACCCTTAGGCGAGCAGTACTTC. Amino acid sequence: CARVLGLAGGPLGEQYF.

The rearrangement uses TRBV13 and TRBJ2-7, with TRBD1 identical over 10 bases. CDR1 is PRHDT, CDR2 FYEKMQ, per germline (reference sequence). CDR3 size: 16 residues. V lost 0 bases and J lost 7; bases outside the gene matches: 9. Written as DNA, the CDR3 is TGTGCCAGCAGCTTAGGCCTTGGGACAGGGGTACGGGAGCAGTACTTC. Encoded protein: CASSLGLGTGVREQYF.

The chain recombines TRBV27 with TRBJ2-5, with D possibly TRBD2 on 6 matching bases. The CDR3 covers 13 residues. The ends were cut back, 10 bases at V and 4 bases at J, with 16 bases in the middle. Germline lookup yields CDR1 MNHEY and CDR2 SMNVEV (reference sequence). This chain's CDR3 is CATGYPGGETQYF. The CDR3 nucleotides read TGTGCCACCGGATATCCCGGGGGAGAGACCCAGTACTTC.

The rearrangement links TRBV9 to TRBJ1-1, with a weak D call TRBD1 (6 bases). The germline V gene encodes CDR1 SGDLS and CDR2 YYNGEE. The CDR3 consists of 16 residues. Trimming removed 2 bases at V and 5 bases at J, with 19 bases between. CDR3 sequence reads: CASSVSGVTPDTEAFF. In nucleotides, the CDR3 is TGTGCCAGCAGCGTCTCAGGGGTAACCCCCGATACTGAAGCTTTCTTT.

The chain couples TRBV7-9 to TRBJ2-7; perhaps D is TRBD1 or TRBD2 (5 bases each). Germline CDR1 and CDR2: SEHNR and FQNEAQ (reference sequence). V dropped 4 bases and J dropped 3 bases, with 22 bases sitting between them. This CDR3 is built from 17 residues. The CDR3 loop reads CASSSNTADRLIYEQYF. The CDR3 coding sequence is TGTGCCAGCAGCTCAAACACAGCTGACAGACTAATCTACGAGCAGTACTTC.

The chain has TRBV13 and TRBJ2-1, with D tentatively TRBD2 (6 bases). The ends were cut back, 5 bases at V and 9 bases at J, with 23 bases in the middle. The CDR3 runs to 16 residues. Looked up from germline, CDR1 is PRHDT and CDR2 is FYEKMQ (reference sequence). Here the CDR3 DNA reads TGTGCCAGCAGCCCCCCGGGGCCCTTCGGCGGGGCTGAGCAGTTCTTC. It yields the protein CASSPPGPFGGAEQFF.

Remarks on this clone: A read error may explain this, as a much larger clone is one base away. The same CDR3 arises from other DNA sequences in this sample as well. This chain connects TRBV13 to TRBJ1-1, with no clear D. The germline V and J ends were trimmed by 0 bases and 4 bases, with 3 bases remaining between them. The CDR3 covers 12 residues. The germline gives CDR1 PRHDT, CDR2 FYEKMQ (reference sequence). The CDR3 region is CASSLGSTEAFF. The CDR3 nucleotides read TGTGCCAGCAGCTTAGGGAGCACTGAAGCTTTCTTT.

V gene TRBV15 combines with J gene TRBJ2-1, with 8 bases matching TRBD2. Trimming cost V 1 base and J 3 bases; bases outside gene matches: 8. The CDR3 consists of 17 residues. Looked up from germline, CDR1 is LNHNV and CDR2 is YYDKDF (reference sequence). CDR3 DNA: TGTGCCACCAGCAGAGGCACTAGCGGAGGGCTCTACAATGAGCAGTTCTTC. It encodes CATSRGTSGGLYNEQFF. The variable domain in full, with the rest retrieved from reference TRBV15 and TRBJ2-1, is DAMVIQNPRYQVTQFGKPVTLSCSQTLNHNVMYWYQQKSSQAPKLLFHYYDKDFNNEADTPDNFQSRRPNTSFCFLDIRSPGLGDTAMYLCATSRGTSGGLYNEQFFGPGTRLTVL.

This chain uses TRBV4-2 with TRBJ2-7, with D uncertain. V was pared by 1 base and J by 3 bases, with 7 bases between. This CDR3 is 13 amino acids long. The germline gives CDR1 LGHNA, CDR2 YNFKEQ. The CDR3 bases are TGTGCCAGCAGCCAAGGGACGTTCTACGAGCAGTACTTC. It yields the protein CASSQGTFYEQYF.

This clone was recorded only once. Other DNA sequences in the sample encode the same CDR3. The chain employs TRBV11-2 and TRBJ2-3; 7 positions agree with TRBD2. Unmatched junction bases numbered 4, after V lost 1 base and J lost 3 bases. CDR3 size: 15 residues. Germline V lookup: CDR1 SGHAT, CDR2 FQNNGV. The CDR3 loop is CASSLVTGGTDTQYF. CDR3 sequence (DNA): TGTGCCAGCAGCTTAGTTACGGGAGGAACAGATACGCAGTATTTT.

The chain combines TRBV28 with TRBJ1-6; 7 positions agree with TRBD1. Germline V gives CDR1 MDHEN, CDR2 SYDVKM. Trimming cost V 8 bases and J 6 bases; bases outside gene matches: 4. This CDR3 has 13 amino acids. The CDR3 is CASQYRGNSPLHF. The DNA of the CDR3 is TGTGCCAGCCAATACAGGGGTAATTCACCCCTCCACTTT.

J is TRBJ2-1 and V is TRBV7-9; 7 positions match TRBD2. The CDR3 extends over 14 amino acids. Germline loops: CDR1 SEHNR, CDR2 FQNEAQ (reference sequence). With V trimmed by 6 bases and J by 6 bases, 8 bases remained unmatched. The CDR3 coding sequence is TGTGCCAGCAGTCAAGCGGGGAGGTTCAATGAGCAGTTCTTC. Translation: CASSQAGRFNEQFF.

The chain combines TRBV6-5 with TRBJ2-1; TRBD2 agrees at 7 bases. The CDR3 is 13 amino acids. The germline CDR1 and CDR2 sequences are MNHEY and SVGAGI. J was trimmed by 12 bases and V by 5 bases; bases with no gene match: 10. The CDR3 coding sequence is TGTGCCAGCAGTGAGACTAGCCGTGGGGGGCAGTTCTTC. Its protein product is CASSETSRGGQFF.

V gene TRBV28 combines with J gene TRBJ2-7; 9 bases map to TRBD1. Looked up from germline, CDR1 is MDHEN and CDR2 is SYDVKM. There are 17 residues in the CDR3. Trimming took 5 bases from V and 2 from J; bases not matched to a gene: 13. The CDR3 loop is CASSLLQSGTGTYEQYF. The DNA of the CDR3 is TGTGCCAGCAGTCTCTTACAGTCCGGGACAGGGACCTACGAGCAGTACTTC. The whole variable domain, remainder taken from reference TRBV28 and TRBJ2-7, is DVKVTQSSRYLVKRTGEKVFLECVQDMDHENMFWYRQDPGLGLRLIYFSYDVKMKEKGDIPEGYSVSREKKERFSLILESASTNQTSMYLCASSLLQSGTGTYEQYFGPGTRLTVT.

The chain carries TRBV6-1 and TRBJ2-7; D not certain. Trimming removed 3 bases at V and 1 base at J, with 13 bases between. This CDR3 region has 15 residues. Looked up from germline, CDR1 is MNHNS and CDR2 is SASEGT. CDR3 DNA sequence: TGTGCCAGCAGTGAGTGGATAGCTGCGTCCTACGAGCAGTACTTC. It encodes CASSEWIAASYEQYF.

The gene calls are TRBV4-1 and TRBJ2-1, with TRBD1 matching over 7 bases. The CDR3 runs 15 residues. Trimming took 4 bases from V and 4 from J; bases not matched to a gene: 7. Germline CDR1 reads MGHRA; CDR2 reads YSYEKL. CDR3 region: CASSPSGQLYNEQFF. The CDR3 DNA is TGCGCCAGCAGCCCCTCGGGACAGTTATACAATGAGCAGTTCTTC.

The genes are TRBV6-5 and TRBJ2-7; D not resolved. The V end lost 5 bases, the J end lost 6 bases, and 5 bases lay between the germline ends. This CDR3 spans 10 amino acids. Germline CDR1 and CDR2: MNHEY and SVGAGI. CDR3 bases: TGTGCCAGCAGTGATTTCGAGCAGTACTTC. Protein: CASSDFEQYF.

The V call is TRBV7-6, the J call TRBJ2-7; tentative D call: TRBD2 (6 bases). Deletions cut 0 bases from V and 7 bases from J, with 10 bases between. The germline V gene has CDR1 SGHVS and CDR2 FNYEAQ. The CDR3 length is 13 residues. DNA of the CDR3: TGTGCCAGCAGCTTAGCTGGGGGGAGGGAGCAGTACTTC. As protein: CASSLAGGREQYF.

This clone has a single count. The CDR3 here is CASSLTGDSSYEQYF. The CDR3 DNA follows: TGTGCCAGCAGCCTAACGGGCGATTCCTCCTACGAGCAGTACTTC. The V and J genes are TRBV9 and TRBJ2-7; D is ambiguous. V shed 4 bases and J shed 0 bases, with 14 bases lying between them. The germline CDR1 and CDR2 sequences are SGDLS and YYNGEE. This CDR3 has 15 residues.

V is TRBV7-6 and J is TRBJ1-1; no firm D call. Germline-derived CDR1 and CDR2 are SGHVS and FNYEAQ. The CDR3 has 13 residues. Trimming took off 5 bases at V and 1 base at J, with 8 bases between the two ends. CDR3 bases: TGTGCCAGCAGCCTCCAGGAGAACACTGAAGCTTTCTTT. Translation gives CASSLQENTEAFF.

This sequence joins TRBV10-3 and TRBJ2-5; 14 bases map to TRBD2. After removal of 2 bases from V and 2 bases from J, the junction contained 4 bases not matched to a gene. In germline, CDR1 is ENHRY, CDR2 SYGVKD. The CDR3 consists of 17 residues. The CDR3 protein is CAISELRLAGGQETQYF. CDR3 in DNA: TGTGCCATCAGTGAGCTGCGACTAGCGGGAGGGCAAGAGACCCAGTACTTC.

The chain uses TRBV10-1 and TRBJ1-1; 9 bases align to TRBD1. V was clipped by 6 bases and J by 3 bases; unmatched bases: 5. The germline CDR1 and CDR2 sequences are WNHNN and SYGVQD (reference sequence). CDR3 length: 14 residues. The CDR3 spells CASSRTGADTEAFF. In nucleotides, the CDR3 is TGCGCCAGCAGCCGGACAGGGGCGGACACTGAAGCTTTCTTT.

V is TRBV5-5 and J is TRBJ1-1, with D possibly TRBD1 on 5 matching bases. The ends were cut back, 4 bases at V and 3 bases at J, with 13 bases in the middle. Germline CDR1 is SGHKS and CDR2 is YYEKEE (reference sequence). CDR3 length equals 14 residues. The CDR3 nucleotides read TGTGCCAGCAGCCCAGGGCGGGGGGACACTGAAGCTTTCTTT. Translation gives CASSPGRGDTEAFF.

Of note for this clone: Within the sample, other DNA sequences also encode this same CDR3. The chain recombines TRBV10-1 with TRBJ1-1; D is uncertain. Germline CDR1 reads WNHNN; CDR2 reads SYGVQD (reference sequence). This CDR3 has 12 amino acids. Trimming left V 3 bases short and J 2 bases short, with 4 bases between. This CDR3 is CASSDPNTEAFF. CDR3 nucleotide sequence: TGCGCCAGCAGTGACCCCAACACTGAAGCTTTCTTT.